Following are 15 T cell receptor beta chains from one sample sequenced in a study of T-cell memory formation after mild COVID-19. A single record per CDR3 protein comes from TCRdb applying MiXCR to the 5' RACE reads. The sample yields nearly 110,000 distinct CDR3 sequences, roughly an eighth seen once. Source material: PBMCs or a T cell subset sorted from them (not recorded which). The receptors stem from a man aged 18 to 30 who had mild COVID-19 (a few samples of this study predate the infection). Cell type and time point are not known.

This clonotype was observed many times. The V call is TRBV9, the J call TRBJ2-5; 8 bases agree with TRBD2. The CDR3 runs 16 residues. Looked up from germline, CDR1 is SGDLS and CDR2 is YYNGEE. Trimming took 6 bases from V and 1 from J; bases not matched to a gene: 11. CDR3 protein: CASTLGRGELQETQYF. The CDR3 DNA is TGTGCCAGCACCCTAGGGCGGGGGGAACTCCAAGAGACCCAGTACTTC.

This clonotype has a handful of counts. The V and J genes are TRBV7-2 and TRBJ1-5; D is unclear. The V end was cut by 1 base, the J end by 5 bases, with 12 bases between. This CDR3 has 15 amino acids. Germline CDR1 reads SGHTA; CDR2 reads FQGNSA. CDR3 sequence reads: CASSLVSGSHQPQHF. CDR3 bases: TGTGCCAGCAGCTTAGTATCTGGGTCCCATCAGCCCCAGCATTTT.

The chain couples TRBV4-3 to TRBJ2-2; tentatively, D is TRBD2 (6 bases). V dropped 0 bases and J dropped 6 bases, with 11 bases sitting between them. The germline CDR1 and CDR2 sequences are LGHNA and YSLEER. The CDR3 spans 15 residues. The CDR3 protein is CASSQEGGDPGELFF. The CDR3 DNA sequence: TGCGCCAGCAGCCAAGAGGGCGGGGATCCCGGGGAGCTGTTTTTT.

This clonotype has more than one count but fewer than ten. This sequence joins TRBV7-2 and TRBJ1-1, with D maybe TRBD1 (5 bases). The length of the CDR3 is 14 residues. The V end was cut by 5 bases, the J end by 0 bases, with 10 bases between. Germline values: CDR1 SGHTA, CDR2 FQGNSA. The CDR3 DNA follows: TGTGCCAGCAGCAACGAAGGGGTGAACACTGAAGCTTTCTTT. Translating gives CASSNEGVNTEAFF.

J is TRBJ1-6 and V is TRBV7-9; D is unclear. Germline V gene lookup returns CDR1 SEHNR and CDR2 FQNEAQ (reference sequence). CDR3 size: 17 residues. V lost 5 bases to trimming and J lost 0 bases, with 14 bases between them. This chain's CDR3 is CASSTTEFSSYNSPLHF. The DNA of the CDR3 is TGTGCCAGCAGCACGACCGAGTTCAGCTCCTATAATTCACCCCTCCACTTT.

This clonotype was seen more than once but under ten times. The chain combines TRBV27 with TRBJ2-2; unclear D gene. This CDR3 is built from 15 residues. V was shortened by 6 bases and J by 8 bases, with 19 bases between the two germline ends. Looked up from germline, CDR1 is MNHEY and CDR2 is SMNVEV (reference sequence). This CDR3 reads CASSPRRAHVGELFF. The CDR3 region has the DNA TGTGCCAGCAGCCCAAGACGGGCGCACGTGGGGGAGCTGTTTTTT.

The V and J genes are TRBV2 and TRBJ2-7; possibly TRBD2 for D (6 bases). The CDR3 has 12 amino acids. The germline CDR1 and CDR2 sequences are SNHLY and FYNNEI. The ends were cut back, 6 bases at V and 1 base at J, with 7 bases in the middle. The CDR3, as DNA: TGTGCCAGCAGGCGGGGATCCTACGAGCAGTACGTC. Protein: CASRRGSYEQYV.

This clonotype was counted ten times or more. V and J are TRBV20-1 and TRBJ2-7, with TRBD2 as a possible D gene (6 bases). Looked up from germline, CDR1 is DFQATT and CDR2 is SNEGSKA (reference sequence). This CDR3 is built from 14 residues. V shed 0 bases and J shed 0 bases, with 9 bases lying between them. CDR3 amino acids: CSAREGLASYEQYF. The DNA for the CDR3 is TGCAGTGCTAGAGAGGGACTGGCCTCCTACGAGCAGTACTTC.

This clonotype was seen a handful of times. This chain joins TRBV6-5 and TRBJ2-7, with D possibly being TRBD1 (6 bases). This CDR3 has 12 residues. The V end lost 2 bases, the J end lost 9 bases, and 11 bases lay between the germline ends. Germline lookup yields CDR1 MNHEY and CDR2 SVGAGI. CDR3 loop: CASSYPTGPQYF. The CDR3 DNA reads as TGTGCCAGCAGTTACCCGACAGGACCGCAGTACTTC.

CDR3 amino acids: CASSVGRLAAVTDTQYF. As DNA, the CDR3 is TGTGCCAGCAGCGTAGGTAGACTAGCGGCAGTAACAGATACGCAGTATTTT. The rearrangement joins TRBV9 to TRBJ2-3; TRBD2 matches 9 bases. The CDR3 covers 17 residues. Germline V gives CDR1 SGDLS, CDR2 YYNGEE. J was trimmed by 3 bases and V by 0 bases; bases with no gene match: 8. Full variable domain (outside the CDR3, taken from reference TRBV9 and TRBJ2-3): DSGVTQTPKHLITATGQRVTLRCSPRSGDLSVYWYQQSLDQGLQFLIQYYNGEERAKGNILERFSAQQFPDLHSELNLSSLELGDSALYFCASSVGRLAAVTDTQYFGPGTRLTVL.

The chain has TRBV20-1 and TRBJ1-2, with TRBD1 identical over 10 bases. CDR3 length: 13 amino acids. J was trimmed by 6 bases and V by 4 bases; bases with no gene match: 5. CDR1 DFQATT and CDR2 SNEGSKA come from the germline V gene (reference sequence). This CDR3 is CSAKTGGGHGYTF. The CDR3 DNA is TGCAGTGCTAAGACAGGGGGCGGCCATGGCTACACCTTC.

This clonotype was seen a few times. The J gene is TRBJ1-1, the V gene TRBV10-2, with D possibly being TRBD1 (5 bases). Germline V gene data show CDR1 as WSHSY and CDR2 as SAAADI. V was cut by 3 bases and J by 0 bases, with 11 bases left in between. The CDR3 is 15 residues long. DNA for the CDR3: TGCGCCAGCAGTGATAGGGGCGAGATGAACACTGAAGCTTTCTTT. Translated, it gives CASSDRGEMNTEAFF.

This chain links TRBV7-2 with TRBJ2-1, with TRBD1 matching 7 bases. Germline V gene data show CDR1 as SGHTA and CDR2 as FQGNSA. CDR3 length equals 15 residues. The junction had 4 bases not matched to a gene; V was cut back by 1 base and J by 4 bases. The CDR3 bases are TGTGCCAGCAGCTTAGACAGGGGAGAGTACAATGAGCAGTTCTTC. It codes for CASSLDRGEYNEQFF.

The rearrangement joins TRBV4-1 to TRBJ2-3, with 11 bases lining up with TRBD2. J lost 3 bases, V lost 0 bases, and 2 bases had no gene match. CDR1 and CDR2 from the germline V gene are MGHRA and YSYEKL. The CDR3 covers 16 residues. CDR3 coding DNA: TGCGCCAGCAGCCAAGAGGCTAGCGGGGGGACAGATACGCAGTATTTT. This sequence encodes CASSQEASGGTDTQYF.

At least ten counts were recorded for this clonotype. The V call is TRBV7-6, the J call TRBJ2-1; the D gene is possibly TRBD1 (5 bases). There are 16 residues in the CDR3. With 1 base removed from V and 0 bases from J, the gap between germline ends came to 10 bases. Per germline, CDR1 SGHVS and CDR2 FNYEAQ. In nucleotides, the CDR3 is TGTGCCAGCAGCTTAGGACAGTGGAGCTCCTACAATGAGCAGTTCTTC. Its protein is CASSLGQWSSYNEQFF. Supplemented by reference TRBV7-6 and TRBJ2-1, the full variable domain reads GAGVSQSPRYKVTKRGQDVALRCDPISGHVSLYWYRQALGQGPEFLTYFNYEAQQDKSGLPNDRFSAERPEGSISTLTIQRTEQRDSAMYRCASSLGQWSSYNEQFFGPGTRLTVL.